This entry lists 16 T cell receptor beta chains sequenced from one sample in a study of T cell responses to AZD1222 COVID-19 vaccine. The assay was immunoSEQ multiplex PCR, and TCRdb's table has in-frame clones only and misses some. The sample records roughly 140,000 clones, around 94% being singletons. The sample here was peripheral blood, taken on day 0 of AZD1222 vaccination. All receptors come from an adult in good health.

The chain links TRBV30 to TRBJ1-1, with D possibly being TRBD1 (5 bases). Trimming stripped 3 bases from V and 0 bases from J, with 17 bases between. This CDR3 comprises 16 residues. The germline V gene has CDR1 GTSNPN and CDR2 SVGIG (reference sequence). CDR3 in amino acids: CAWRDTSRVVNTEAFF. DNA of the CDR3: TGTGCCTGGAGGGACACGTCCAGGGTGGTGAACACTGAAGCTTTCTTT.

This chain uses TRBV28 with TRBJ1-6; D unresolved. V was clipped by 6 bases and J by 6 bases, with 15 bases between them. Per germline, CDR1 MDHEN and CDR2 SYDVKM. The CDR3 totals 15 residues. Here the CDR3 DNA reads TGTGCCAGCAGCCCCCGTCTAGGCTTTAATTCACCCCTCCACTTT. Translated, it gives CASSPRLGFNSPLHF. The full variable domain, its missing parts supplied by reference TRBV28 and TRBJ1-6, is DVKVTQSSRYLVKRTGEKVFLECVQDMDHENMFWYRQDPGLGLRLIYFSYDVKMKEKGDIPEGYSVSREKKERFSLILESASTNQTSMYLCASSPRLGFNSPLHFGNGTRLTVT.

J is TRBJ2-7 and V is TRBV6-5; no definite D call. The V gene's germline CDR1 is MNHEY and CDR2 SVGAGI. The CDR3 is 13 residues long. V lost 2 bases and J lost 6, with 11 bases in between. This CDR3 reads CASSYVRGREQYV. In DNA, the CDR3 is TGTGCCAGCAGTTACGTTCGCGGCCGCGAGCAGTACGTC.

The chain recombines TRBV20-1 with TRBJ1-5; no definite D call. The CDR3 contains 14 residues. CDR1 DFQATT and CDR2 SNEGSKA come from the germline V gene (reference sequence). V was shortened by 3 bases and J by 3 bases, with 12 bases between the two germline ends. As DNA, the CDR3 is TGCAGTGCTAGTCCCACCAAGCCCAATCAGCCCCAGCATTTT. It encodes CSASPTKPNQPQHF.

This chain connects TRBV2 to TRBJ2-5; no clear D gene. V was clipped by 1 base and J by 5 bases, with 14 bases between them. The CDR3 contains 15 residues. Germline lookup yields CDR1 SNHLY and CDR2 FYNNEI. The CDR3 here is CASSEGSGLKETQYF. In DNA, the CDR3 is TGTGCCAGCAGTGAAGGGTCAGGTCTTAAGGAGACCCAGTACTTC.

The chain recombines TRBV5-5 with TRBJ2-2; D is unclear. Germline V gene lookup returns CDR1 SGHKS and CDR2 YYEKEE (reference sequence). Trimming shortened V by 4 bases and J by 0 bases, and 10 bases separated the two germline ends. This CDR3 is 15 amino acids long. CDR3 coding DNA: TGTGCCAGCAGCCAATACGTCACGAACACCGGGGAGCTGTTTTTT. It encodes CASSQYVTNTGELFF.

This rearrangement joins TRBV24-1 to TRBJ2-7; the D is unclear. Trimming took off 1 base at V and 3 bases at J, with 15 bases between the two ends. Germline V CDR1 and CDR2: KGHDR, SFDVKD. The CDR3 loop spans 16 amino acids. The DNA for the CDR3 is TGTGCCACCAGTGATTTCCACTATGGGGTACTCTACGAGCAGTACGTC. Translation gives CATSDFHYGVLYEQYV.

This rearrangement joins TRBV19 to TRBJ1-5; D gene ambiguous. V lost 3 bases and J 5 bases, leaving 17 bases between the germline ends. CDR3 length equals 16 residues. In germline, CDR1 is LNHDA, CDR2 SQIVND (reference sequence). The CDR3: CASSMVGQEWHQPQHF. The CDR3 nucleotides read TGTGCCAGTAGTATGGTCGGGCAGGAGTGGCATCAGCCCCAGCATTTT.

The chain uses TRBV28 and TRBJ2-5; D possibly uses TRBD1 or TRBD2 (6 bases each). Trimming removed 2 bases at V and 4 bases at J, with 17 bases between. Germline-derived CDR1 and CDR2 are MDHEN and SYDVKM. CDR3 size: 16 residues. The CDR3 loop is CASSLGGTYGGETQYF. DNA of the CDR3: TGTGCCAGCAGTTTAGGGGGGACATATGGGGGAGAGACCCAGTACTTC.

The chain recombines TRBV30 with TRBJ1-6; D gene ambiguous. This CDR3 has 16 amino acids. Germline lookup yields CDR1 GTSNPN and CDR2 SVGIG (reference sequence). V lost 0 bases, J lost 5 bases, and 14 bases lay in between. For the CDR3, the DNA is TGTGCCTGGAGTGTACGGGGTCCTACTAATAATTCACCCCTCCACTTT. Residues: CAWSVRGPTNNSPLHF.

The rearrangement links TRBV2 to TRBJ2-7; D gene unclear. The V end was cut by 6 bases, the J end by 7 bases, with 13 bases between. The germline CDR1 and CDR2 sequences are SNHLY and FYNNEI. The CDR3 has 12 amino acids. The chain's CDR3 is CASSGVSWEQYV. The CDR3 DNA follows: TGTGCCAGCAGCGGAGTGTCCTGGGAGCAGTACGTC.

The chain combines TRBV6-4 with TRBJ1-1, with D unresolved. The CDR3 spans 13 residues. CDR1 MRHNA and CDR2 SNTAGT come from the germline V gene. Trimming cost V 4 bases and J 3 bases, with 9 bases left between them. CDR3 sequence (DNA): TGTGCCAGCAGTGGTACAGCGGACACTGAAGCTTTCTTT. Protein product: CASSGTADTEAFF.

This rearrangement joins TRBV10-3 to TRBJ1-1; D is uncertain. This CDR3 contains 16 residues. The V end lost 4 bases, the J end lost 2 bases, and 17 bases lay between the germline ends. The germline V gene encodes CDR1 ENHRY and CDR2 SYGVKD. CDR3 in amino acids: CAISGNEEGSNTEAFF. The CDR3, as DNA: TGTGCCATCAGTGGGAATGAGGAGGGAAGTAACACTGAAGCTTTCTTT.

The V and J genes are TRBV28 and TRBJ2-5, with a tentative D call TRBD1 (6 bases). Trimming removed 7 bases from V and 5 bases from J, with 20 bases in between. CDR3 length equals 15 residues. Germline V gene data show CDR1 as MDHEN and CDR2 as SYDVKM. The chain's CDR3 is CASTPIGAGVETQYF. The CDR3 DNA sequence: TGTGCCAGCACCCCCATTGGGGCAGGGGTGGAGACCCAGTACTTC.

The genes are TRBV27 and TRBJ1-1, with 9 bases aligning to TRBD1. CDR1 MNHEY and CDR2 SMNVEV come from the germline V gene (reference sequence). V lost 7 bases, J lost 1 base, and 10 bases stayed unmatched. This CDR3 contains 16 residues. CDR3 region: CASTPRDRGWNTEAFF. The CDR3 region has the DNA TGTGCCAGCACCCCCCGAGACAGGGGGTGGAACACTGAAGCTTTCTTT.

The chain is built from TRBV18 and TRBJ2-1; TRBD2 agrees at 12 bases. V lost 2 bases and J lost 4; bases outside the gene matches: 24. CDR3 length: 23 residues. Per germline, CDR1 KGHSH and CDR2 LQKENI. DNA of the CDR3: TGTGCCAGCTCACCAAAGTCACGTGGTCTGAGGGCTAGCGGGGGGGTCTCATACAATGAGCAGTTCTTC. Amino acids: CASSPKSRGLRASGGVSYNEQFF.